These 18 T cell receptor beta chains share one sample of origin, sequenced in a study of T cell repertoires in cytomegalovirus infection. TCRdb analysed the reads with MiXCR anew, one entry per CDR3 protein. Of about 140,000 distinct CDR3 sequences in the sample, 25% to 35% were seen once. These TCRs are of unknown antigen specificity. The sequenced sample was CD8+ T cells from cultured PBMCs, obtained from culture after CMV antigen stimulation. Every receptor here comes from a human donor in good health (CMV status not recorded). Some clones in this sample may be carry-over from other donors' samples.

The genes are TRBV12-3 or TRBV12-4 and TRBJ2-1, with D uncertain. The CDR3 has 13 amino acids. V was clipped by 3 bases and J by 4 bases, with 7 bases between them. The CDR3 DNA reads TGTGCCAGCAGTTTGGCGGAGTACAATGAGCAGTTCTTC. Its protein product is CASSLAEYNEQFF.

There are many counts of this clonotype. The chain is built from TRBV7-2 and TRBJ1-5, with TRBD1 matching 8 bases. Germline lookup yields CDR1 SGHTA and CDR2 FQGNSA. Trimming took 1 base from V and 6 from J; bases not matched to a gene: 2. This CDR3 spans 14 amino acids. The chain's CDR3 is CASSLDRGGQPQHF. CDR3 nucleotide sequence: TGTGCCAGCAGCTTAGACAGGGGGGGTCAGCCCCAGCATTTT.

J is TRBJ2-3 and V is TRBV29-1; D is perhaps TRBD1 or TRBD2 (5 bases each). Per germline, CDR1 SQVTM and CDR2 ANQGSEA. The CDR3 contains 12 residues. Trimming left V 7 bases short and J 3 bases short, with 11 bases between. The DNA of the CDR3 is TGCAGCGGACGGGACCTGACAGATACGCAGTATTTT. As protein: CSGRDLTDTQYF.

The sample holds a few counts of this clonotype. The chain combines TRBV7-9 with TRBJ1-1; a weak D match, TRBD1 (5 bases). Trimming pared 2 bases from V and 8 bases from J, leaving 15 bases between. CDR1 and CDR2 (germline): SEHNR, FQNEAQ (reference sequence). The length of the CDR3 is 14 residues. The CDR3 DNA reads as TGTGCCAGCAGCTTATCCGCCGGGGGGGAAGAAGCTTTCTTT. Residues: CASSLSAGGEEAFF.

This chain uses TRBV2 with TRBJ1-2, with 7 bases fitting TRBD1. The CDR3 loop spans 12 amino acids. V trimming: 10 bases; J trimming: 4 bases; junction bases outside the gene matches: 6. Germline values: CDR1 SNHLY, CDR2 FYNNEI. CDR3 bases: TGTGCCAACATCAGGGGGGCCTATGGCTACACCTTC. Translated, it gives CANIRGAYGYTF.

This chain links TRBV5-1 with TRBJ1-6; D is unresolved. The length of the CDR3 is 15 residues. In germline, CDR1 is SGHRS, CDR2 YFSETQ. With 0 bases removed from V and 8 bases from J, the gap between germline ends came to 12 bases. The CDR3 nucleotides are TGCGCCAGCAGCTTGGCCTGGGTAATGGATTCACCCCTCCACTTT. Encoded protein: CASSLAWVMDSPLHF.

The chain joins TRBV28 to TRBJ2-3; D gene ambiguous. Germline-derived CDR1 and CDR2 are MDHEN and SYDVKM. V was shortened by 0 bases and J by 4 bases, with 11 bases between the two germline ends. This CDR3 region has 15 residues. The CDR3 here is CASSLWTLGSDTQYF. DNA of the CDR3: TGTGCCAGCAGTTTATGGACCCTGGGGTCAGATACGCAGTATTTT.

The chain has TRBV27 and TRBJ1-2, with D possibly TRBD1 on 6 matching bases. Germline CDR1 and CDR2: MNHEY and SMNVEV (reference sequence). V lost 6 bases to trimming and J lost 8 bases, with 19 bases between them. There are 14 residues in the CDR3. This CDR3 reads CASSRTYRAEGYTF. In DNA, the CDR3 is TGTGCCAGCAGCCGGACCTACAGGGCTGAGGGCTACACCTTC.

V and J are TRBV4-1 and TRBJ1-4, with D perhaps matching TRBD1 (5 bases). The CDR3 contains 16 residues. Germline CDR1 and CDR2: MGHRA and YSYEKL. V was trimmed by 0 bases and J by 4 bases, leaving 12 bases between them. The CDR3 sequence is CASSQDKGAFNEKLFF. The CDR3 coding sequence is TGCGCCAGCAGCCAAGATAAAGGGGCCTTTAATGAAAAACTGTTTTTT.

This clonotype has more than one count but fewer than ten. The chain carries TRBV27 and TRBJ2-3; 12 nucleotides align to TRBD2. Trimming cost V 2 bases and J 7 bases; bases outside gene matches: 10. This CDR3 is built from 17 residues. Looked up from germline, CDR1 is MNHEY and CDR2 is SMNVEV (reference sequence). The CDR3 bases are TGTGCCAGCAGTTTAGTCCGAACTAGCGGGGGGAAAAATACGCAGTATTTT. Translating gives CASSLVRTSGGKNTQYF.

This clonotype has just a few counts. V usage is TRBV7-6 and J usage is TRBJ2-4; D gene ambiguous. The germline V gene has CDR1 SGHVS and CDR2 FNYEAQ. The V and J ends lost 4 bases and 0 bases respectively, with 19 bases between them. CDR3 size: 18 residues. The chain's CDR3 is CASSSAGPGELAKNIQYF. Here the CDR3 DNA reads TGTGCCAGCAGCTCCGCCGGGCCAGGTGAATTAGCCAAAAACATTCAGTACTTC.

On this clonotype: A much larger clonotype is one base distant, so this may be a read error. The chain is built from TRBV7-2 and TRBJ1-1; 8 nucleotides line up with TRBD1. CDR1 and CDR2 from the germline V gene are SGHTA and FQGNSA. Unmatched junction bases numbered 6, after V lost 5 bases and J lost 1 base. The CDR3 consists of 15 residues. CDR3 protein: CASSPRTGRNTEAFF. CDR3 in DNA: TGTGCCAGCAGCCCCCGGACAGGGCGGAACACTGAAGCTTTCTTT.

This clonotype was seen a few times. The chain joins TRBV11-2 to TRBJ2-1; 7 bases map to TRBD2. Losses at the gene ends were 5 bases for V and 6 bases for J; bases not matched to a gene: 4. The germline V gene has CDR1 SGHAT and CDR2 FQNNGV. The length of the CDR3 is 13 residues. This CDR3 reads CASSQGLSNEQFF. The CDR3 nucleotides are TGTGCCAGCAGCCAGGGACTATCCAATGAGCAGTTCTTC.

This clonotype was picked up a small number of times. This rearrangement joins TRBV6-6 to TRBJ1-5; maybe TRBD1 (6 bases). V lost 6 bases and J lost 4, with 19 bases in between. Germline CDR1 and CDR2: MNHNY and SVGAGI (reference sequence). CDR3 length equals 16 residues. The CDR3: CASSAYGTRGNQPQHF. DNA of the CDR3: TGTGCCAGCAGCGCATATGGGACAAGGGGAAATCAGCCCCAGCATTTT.

The chain employs TRBV7-8 and TRBJ1-4; 7 nucleotides line up with TRBD1. Trimming took 3 bases from V and 5 from J; bases not matched to a gene: 9. The CDR3 has 16 amino acids. Germline-derived CDR1 and CDR2 are SGHVS and FQNEAQ. CDR3 sequence reads: CASSLGSTGKNEKLFF. In nucleotides, the CDR3 is TGTGCCAGCAGCTTGGGATCGACAGGGAAAAATGAAAAACTGTTTTTT.

The gene calls are TRBV27 and TRBJ1-1, with D hard to call. V was shortened by 8 bases and J by 3 bases, with 13 bases between the two germline ends. Germline V gene lookup returns CDR1 MNHEY and CDR2 SMNVEV (reference sequence). The CDR3 is made up of 13 amino acids. DNA of the CDR3: TGTGCCAGCCAGGAGACCGCTGACACTGAAGCTTTCTTT. Encoded protein: CASQETADTEAFF.

Ten or more counts support this clonotype. The chain links TRBV6-6 to TRBJ2-3, with unresolved D. Deletions cut 2 bases from V and 4 bases from J, with 10 bases between. Germline-derived CDR1 and CDR2 are MNHNY and SVGAGI (reference sequence). The CDR3 length is 14 residues. The CDR3 protein is CASSYGTSADTQYF. Here the CDR3 DNA reads TGTGCCAGCAGTTACGGCACAAGCGCAGATACGCAGTATTTT.

Many counts were recorded for this clonotype. The V gene is TRBV20-1, the J gene TRBJ2-7; 9 bases agree with TRBD2. The germline gives CDR1 DFQATT, CDR2 SNEGSKA (reference sequence). V shed 4 bases, J shed 2 bases, and the junction held 3 bases outside the gene matches. This CDR3 is built from 13 residues. Written as DNA, the CDR3 is TGCAGTGCTATGCGGGGGGGGCCCTACGAGCAGTACTTC. Its translation: CSAMRGGPYEQYF.